One sample yielded the 26 T cell receptor beta chains listed below, sequenced in a study of T cells in Graves' hyperthyroidism and ophthalmopathy. Template material for amplifying TCR beta CDR3 regions consisted of RNA transcripts. First-round RT-PCR targeting the TCR CDR3 was performed with the HTBI primer set. A single record per CDR3 protein comes from TCRdb applying MiXCR to the multiplex PCR reads. The sample has 700,000 or so distinct CDR3 sequences, over 15% seen once. The specimen sequenced was blood. The source of these receptors is a man aged 18-30 years with Graves' hyperthyroidism.

This clonotype was counted at least ten times. The chain has TRBV5-1 and TRBJ2-2, with 8 bases lining up with TRBD2. The V gene end was trimmed by 4 bases and the J gene end by 3 bases; junction bases not matched to a gene: 5. This CDR3 has 15 residues. The germline V gene encodes CDR1 SGHRS and CDR2 YFSETQ. This CDR3 is CASSPRTSHTGELFF. The DNA for the CDR3 is TGCGCCAGCAGCCCCCGGACTAGCCACACCGGGGAGCTGTTTTTT.

The chain has TRBV19 and TRBJ2-1; 9 nucleotides agree with TRBD2. The CDR3 spans 15 residues. The trim removed 3 bases at V and 4 bases at J, leaving 4 bases unmatched. Germline V gene sequence: CDR1 LNHDA, CDR2 SQIVND (reference sequence). The CDR3 region is CASSILAGLYNEQFF. The CDR3 DNA reads TGTGCCAGTAGTATCCTAGCGGGACTTTACAATGAGCAGTTCTTC.

The chain combines TRBV6-1 with TRBJ2-5, with D perhaps TRBD1 (6 bases). The CDR3 consists of 16 residues. Germline CDR1 MNHNS, CDR2 SASEGT. Trimming stripped 6 bases from V and 4 bases from J, with 21 bases between. The CDR3 protein is CASSRGSFTGSETQYF. Written as DNA, the CDR3 is TGTGCCAGCAGCAGAGGTTCTTTTACAGGGTCAGAGACCCAGTACTTC.

This clonotype was counted many times. The gene calls are TRBV7-9 and TRBJ1-2; 9 nucleotides match TRBD1. The CDR3 spans 13 residues. With V trimmed by 5 bases and J by 6 bases, 4 bases remained unmatched. Germline values: CDR1 SEHNR, CDR2 FQNEAQ (reference sequence). CDR3 in DNA: TGTGCCAGCAGCCCACAGGGGGCGAATGGCTACACCTTC. It codes for CASSPQGANGYTF.

The chain recombines TRBV5-4 with TRBJ2-7, with a weak D call TRBD1 (6 bases). The CDR3 consists of 14 residues. The V and J ends lost 4 bases and 1 base respectively, with 12 bases between them. CDR1 and CDR2 (germline): SGHNT, YYREEE (reference sequence). The CDR3 bases are TGTGCCAGCAGCAACCGGGACAATTCCTACGAGCAGTACTTC. Translation gives CASSNRDNSYEQYF.

The chain carries TRBV7-9 and TRBJ2-7; maybe TRBD1 (6 bases). CDR1 and CDR2 from the germline V gene are SEHNR and FQNEAQ (reference sequence). The CDR3 runs 15 residues. V was pared by 2 bases and J by 2 bases, with 13 bases between. In nucleotides, the CDR3 is TGTGCCAGCAGCTTAAGTGGCAGGGGACCCTACGAGCAGTACTTC. Amino acid sequence: CASSLSGRGPYEQYF.

A note on this clonotype: At one boundary the junction diverges from the germline segment, which might be a read error. This chain's CDR3 is CAGSLDLQRPQQFF. CDR3 bases: TGTGCCGGCAGCTTAGATCTACAGCGCCCTCAGCAGTTCTTC. The rearrangement uses TRBV11-3 and TRBJ2-1; D remains unclear. CDR3 length: 14 amino acids. Germline CDR1 is SGHNT and CDR2 is YENEEA. Looking up the rest from reference TRBV11-3 and TRBJ2-1 gives the full variable domain: EAGVVQSPRYKIIEKKQPVAFWCNPISGHNTLYWYLQNLGQGPELLIRYENEEAVDDSQLPKDRFSAERLKGVDSTLKIQPAELGDSAVYLCAGSLDLQRPQQFFGPGTRLTVL.

J is TRBJ1-1 and V is TRBV2; no definite D call. Trimming stripped 3 bases from V and 5 bases from J, with 16 bases between. The germline V gene encodes CDR1 SNHLY and CDR2 FYNNEI. This CDR3 spans 15 amino acids. CDR3 loop: CASSETGFRVTEAFF. The CDR3 DNA is TGTGCCAGCAGTGAGACGGGGTTTAGGGTAACTGAAGCTTTCTTT. The full variable domain, completed using reference TRBV2 and TRBJ1-1, is EPEVTQTPSHQVTQMGQEVILRCVPISNHLYFYWYRQILGQKVEFLVSFYNNEISEKSEIFDDQFSVERPDGSNFTLKIRSTKLEDSAMYFCASSETGFRVTEAFFGQGTRLTVV.

This clonotype was seen a handful of times. The J gene is TRBJ2-1, the V gene TRBV29-1; D perhaps matches TRBD1 (7 bases). Germline V gene data show CDR1 as SQVTM and CDR2 as ANQGSEA. The CDR3 runs 14 residues. Trimming cost V 2 bases and J 2 bases, with 10 bases left between them. CDR3 sequence (DNA): TGCAGCGTTGAAATCAGGGGGGCCTACAATGAGCAGTTCTTC. This sequence encodes CSVEIRGAYNEQFF.

There are many counts of this clonotype. V gene TRBV5-1 combines with J gene TRBJ2-3; 7 positions agree with TRBD1. Germline V gives CDR1 SGHRS, CDR2 YFSETQ. CDR3 length: 15 amino acids. Germline trimming cut 4 bases from V and 4 bases from J; bases unmatched to any gene: 9. CDR3 nucleotides: TGCGCCAGCAGCCTCCTCGACAGGGAAGCAGATACGCAGTATTTT. This codes for CASSLLDREADTQYF.

This sequence joins TRBV29-1 and TRBJ2-7; tentative D call: TRBD2 (6 bases). Germline CDR1 SQVTM, CDR2 ANQGSEA. The V end lost 4 bases, the J end lost 4 bases, and 11 bases lay between the germline ends. There are 12 residues in the CDR3. CDR3 sequence reads: CSVGREWYEQYF. CDR3 nucleotide sequence: TGCAGCGTTGGTCGGGAGTGGTACGAGCAGTACTTC.

This clonotype was counted ten times or more. The rearrangement links TRBV12-5 to TRBJ2-5; unclear D gene. Germline V gives CDR1 LGHNT, CDR2 FRNRAP. V shed 0 bases and J shed 4 bases, with 6 bases lying between them. The CDR3 length is 13 residues. The CDR3 DNA sequence: TGTGCTAGTGGTTTGGTGTTAGGAGAGACCCAGTACTTC. Its translation is CASGLVLGETQYF.

A few counts support this clonotype. The chain recombines TRBV7-6 with TRBJ2-1; a weak D match, TRBD2 (5 bases). CDR1 is SGHVS and CDR2 is FNYEAQ in the germline V gene. Deletions cut 1 base from V and 9 bases from J, with 19 bases between. This CDR3 spans 16 amino acids. CDR3 in amino acids: CASSLDGGLANGEQFF. CDR3 bases: TGTGCCAGCAGCTTAGATGGCGGGCTGGCTAATGGTGAGCAGTTCTTC.

This clonotype was seen many times. The chain carries TRBV2 and TRBJ2-3; 8 positions agree with TRBD2. This CDR3 is 15 amino acids long. Looked up from germline, CDR1 is SNHLY and CDR2 is FYNNEI. V was clipped by 4 bases and J by 2 bases; unmatched bases: 5. This CDR3 reads CASSAWTSSTDTQYF. CDR3 in DNA: TGTGCCAGCAGTGCCTGGACTAGCTCCACAGATACGCAGTATTTT.

This clonotype has a handful of counts. The chain employs TRBV5-1 and TRBJ2-3, with D perhaps matching TRBD2 (7 bases). V lost 6 bases to trimming and J lost 4 bases, with 15 bases between them. Looked up from germline, CDR1 is SGHRS and CDR2 is YFSETQ. The CDR3 extends over 14 amino acids. CDR3 protein: CASTHGGGPDTQYF. CDR3 nucleotide sequence: TGCGCCAGCACCCATGGGGGGGGCCCAGATACGCAGTATTTT.

The V call is TRBV6-1, the J call TRBJ1-4; 9 nucleotides agree with TRBD1. CDR3 length: 14 residues. Germline V lookup: CDR1 MNHNS, CDR2 SASEGT. The junction had 8 bases not matched to a gene; V was cut back by 8 bases and J by 7 bases. The CDR3 nucleotides read TGTGCCAGCCTGGCACAGGGGGCGGGTGAAAAACTGTTTTTT. Translated, it gives CASLAQGAGEKLFF.

The sample holds many counts of this clonotype. The V call is TRBV9, the J call TRBJ1-1; D is undetermined. The CDR3 has 14 amino acids. Trimming pared 4 bases from V and 0 bases from J, leaving 10 bases between. The germline V gene has CDR1 SGDLS and CDR2 YYNGEE. DNA for the CDR3: TGTGCCAGCAGCCCCTCGGCACTGAACACTGAAGCTTTCTTT. This encodes CASSPSALNTEAFF. Full variable domain (outside the CDR3, taken from reference TRBV9 and TRBJ1-1): DSGVTQTPKHLITATGQRVTLRCSPRSGDLSVYWYQQSLDQGLQFLIQYYNGEERAKGNILERFSAQQFPDLHSELNLSSLELGDSALYFCASSPSALNTEAFFGQGTRLTVV.

The J gene is TRBJ2-2, the V gene TRBV7-2, with TRBD2 matching 13 bases. CDR1 and CDR2 (germline): SGHTA, FQGNSA. V trimming: 5 bases; J trimming: 5 bases; junction bases outside the gene matches: 8. The CDR3 contains 17 residues. CDR3 bases: TGTGCCAGCAGCCAACTAGCGGGAGGGCCAGAAACCGGGGAGCTGTTTTTT. Translating gives CASSQLAGGPETGELFF. Filled out from reference TRBV7-2 and TRBJ2-2, the complete variable domain reads GAGVSQSPSNKVTEKGKDVELRCDPISGHTALYWYRQSLGQGLEFLIYFQGNSAPDKSGLPSDRFSAERTGGSVSTLTIQRTQQEDSAVYLCASSQLAGGPETGELFFGEGSRLTVL.

This clonotype was detected ten times or more. The chain combines TRBV27 with TRBJ2-7; 11 bases agree with TRBD2. The V and J ends lost 5 bases and 3 bases, in that order; junction bases with no gene match: 3. Germline V CDR1 and CDR2: MNHEY, SMNVEV (reference sequence). The CDR3 extends over 14 amino acids. As DNA, the CDR3 is TGTGCCAGCAGTCCTAGCGGGAGGATCTACGAGCAGTACTTC. Amino acid sequence: CASSPSGRIYEQYF.

This clonotype turned up a few times. The chain carries TRBV19 and TRBJ2-2; 7 positions agree with TRBD2. V gave up 7 bases and J gave up 0 bases; unmatched junction bases: 8. Germline lookup yields CDR1 LNHDA and CDR2 SQIVND (reference sequence). The CDR3 runs to 16 residues. The CDR3 reads CASIGGTAANTGELFF. The CDR3 nucleotides are TGTGCCAGTATCGGGGGGACTGCCGCGAACACCGGGGAGCTGTTTTTT. The variable domain in full, with the rest retrieved from reference TRBV19 and TRBJ2-2, is DGGITQSPKYLFRKEGQNVTLSCEQNLNHDAMYWYRQDPGQGLRLIYYSQIVNDFQKGDIAEGYSVSREKKESFPLTVTSAQKNPTAFYLCASIGGTAANTGELFFGEGSRLTVL.

This sequence joins TRBV7-3 and TRBJ1-1; D not certain. The CDR3 is 11 amino acids. V lost 4 bases and J lost 8, with 8 bases in between. In germline, CDR1 is SGHTA, CDR2 FQGTGA. In DNA, the CDR3 is TGTGCCAGCAGCTCGGGAGCGGAAGCTTTCTTT. Residues: CASSSGAEAFF. The variable domain in full, with the rest retrieved from reference TRBV7-3 and TRBJ1-1, is GAGVSQTPSNKVTEKGKYVELRCDPISGHTALYWYRQSLGQGPEFLIYFQGTGAADDSGLPNDRFFAVRPEGSVSTLKIQRTERGDSAVYLCASSSGAEAFFGQGTRLTVV.

This clonotype was seen ten or more times. The chain has TRBV11-2 and TRBJ2-1; a possible D gene is TRBD1 (5 bases). CDR3 length: 16 amino acids. Per the germline V gene, CDR1 is SGHAT and CDR2 is FQNNGV. V shed 5 bases and J shed 0 bases, with 14 bases lying between them. The CDR3 DNA follows: TGTGCCAGCAGCCAAATGGGGCCGAGCTCCTACAATGAGCAGTTCTTC. Amino acid sequence: CASSQMGPSSYNEQFF.

This clonotype was recorded once. A much larger clone is a single base away; this may be a read error. The chain uses TRBV2 and TRBJ2-2; 7 nucleotides line up with TRBD1. V lost 6 bases and J lost 1; bases outside the gene matches: 11. Germline CDR1 reads SNHLY; CDR2 reads FYNNEI. The CDR3 extends over 17 amino acids. CDR3 loop: CASSVTGLLLNTGELFF. As DNA, the CDR3 is TGTGCCAGCAGCGTGACAGGGCTCCTCTTGAACACCGGGGAGCTGTTTTTT.

There are a few counts of this clonotype. The chain links TRBV3-1 to TRBJ1-2; possibly TRBD1 for D (5 bases). The CDR3 contains 16 residues. Germline CDR1 and CDR2: LGHDT and YNNKEL (reference sequence). Trimming took off 4 bases at V and 7 bases at J, with 22 bases between the two ends. The CDR3 DNA sequence: TGTGCCAGCAGCCGTTCCGCCGCGCTTCCCAGGGTTGGCTACACCTTC. Protein: CASSRSAALPRVGYTF.

This clonotype was recorded many times. The chain links TRBV12-3 or TRBV12-4 to TRBJ1-1; D not resolved. There are 14 residues in the CDR3. The V end lost 8 bases, the J end lost 1 base, and 14 bases lay between the germline ends. The CDR3 DNA sequence: TGTGCCAGCCTTCCTTTAGGGAGGAACACTGAAGCTTTCTTT. Its translation is CASLPLGRNTEAFF.

This clonotype showed up many times. The chain carries TRBV12-3 or TRBV12-4 and TRBJ1-5; D is uncertain. The CDR3 consists of 14 residues. With 6 bases removed from V and 6 bases from J, the gap between germline ends came to 15 bases. The CDR3 is CASSPSRGRQPQHF. In nucleotides, the CDR3 is TGTGCCAGCAGCCCCTCGCGTGGCCGTCAGCCCCAGCATTTT.